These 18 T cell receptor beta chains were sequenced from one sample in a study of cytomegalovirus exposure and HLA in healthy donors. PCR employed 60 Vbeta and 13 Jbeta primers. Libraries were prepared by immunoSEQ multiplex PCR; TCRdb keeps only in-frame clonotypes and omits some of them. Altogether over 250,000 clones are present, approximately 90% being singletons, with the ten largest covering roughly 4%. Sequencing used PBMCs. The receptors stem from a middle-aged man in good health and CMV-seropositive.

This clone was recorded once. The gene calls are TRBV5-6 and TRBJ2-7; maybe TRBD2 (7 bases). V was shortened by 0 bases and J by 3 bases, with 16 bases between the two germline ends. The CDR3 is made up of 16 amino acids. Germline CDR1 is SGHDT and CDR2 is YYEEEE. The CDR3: CASSLGGASGNYEQYF. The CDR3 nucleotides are TGTGCCAGCAGCTTGGGGGGGGCTAGCGGAAACTACGAGCAGTACTTC.

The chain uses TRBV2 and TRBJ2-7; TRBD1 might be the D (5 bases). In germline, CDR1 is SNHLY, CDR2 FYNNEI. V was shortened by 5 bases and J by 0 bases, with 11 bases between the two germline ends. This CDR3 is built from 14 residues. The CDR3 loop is CASSRQPSSYEQYF. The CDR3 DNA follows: TGTGCCAGCAGTCGACAGCCAAGCTCCTACGAGCAGTACTTC.

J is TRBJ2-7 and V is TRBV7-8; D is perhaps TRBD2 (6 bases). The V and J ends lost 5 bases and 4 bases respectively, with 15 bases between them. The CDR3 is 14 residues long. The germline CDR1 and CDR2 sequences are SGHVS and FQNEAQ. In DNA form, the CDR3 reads TGTGCCAGCAGCCCATATGGAGGGGTATACGAGCAGTACTTC. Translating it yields CASSPYGGVYEQYF.

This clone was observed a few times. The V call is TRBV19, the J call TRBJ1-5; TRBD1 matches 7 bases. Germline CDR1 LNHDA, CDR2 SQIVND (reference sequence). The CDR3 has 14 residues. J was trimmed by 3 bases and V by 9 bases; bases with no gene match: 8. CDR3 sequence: CASKPGQNNQPQHF. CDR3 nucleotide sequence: TGTGCCAGCAAACCGGGACAGAACAATCAGCCCCAGCATTTT.

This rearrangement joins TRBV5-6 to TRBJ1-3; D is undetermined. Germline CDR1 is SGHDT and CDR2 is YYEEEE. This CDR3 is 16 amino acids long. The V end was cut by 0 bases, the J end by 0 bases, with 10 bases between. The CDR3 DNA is TGTGCCAGCAGCTTGGAGGCGGCGACCTCTGGAAACACCATATATTTT. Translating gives CASSLEAATSGNTIYF.

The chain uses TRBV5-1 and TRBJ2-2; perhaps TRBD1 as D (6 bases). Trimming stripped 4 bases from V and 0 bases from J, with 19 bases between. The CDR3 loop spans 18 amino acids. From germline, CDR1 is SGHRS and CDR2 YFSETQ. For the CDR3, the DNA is TGCGCCAGCAGCCCCCTCTCCAGGGGCCACGCGAACACCGGGGAGCTGTTTTTT. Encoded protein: CASSPLSRGHANTGELFF.

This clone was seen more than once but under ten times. DNA for the CDR3: TGTGCCAGCAGTCCTACAGGGGGTGACACTGAAGCTTTCTTT. Translated, it gives CASSPTGGDTEAFF. The chain is built from TRBV2 and TRBJ1-1, with 8 bases lining up with TRBD1. The CDR3 spans 14 residues. Germline assignment: CDR1 SNHLY and CDR2 FYNNEI. With 5 bases clipped from V and 3 bases from J, the junction kept 5 bases outside the gene matches.

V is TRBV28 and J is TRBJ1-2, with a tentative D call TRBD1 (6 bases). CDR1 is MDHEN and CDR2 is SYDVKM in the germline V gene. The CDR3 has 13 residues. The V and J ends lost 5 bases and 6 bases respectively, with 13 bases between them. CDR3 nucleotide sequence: TGTGCCAGCAGTCTCAGGGGAAGTCATGGCTACACCTTC. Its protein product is CASSLRGSHGYTF.

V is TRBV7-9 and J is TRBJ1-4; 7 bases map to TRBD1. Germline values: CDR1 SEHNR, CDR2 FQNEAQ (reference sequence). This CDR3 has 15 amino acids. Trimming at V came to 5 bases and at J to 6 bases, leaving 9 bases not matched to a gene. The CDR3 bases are TGTGCCAGCAGCCCACCGACAGGGAAGGATGAAAAACTGTTTTTT. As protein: CASSPPTGKDEKLFF.

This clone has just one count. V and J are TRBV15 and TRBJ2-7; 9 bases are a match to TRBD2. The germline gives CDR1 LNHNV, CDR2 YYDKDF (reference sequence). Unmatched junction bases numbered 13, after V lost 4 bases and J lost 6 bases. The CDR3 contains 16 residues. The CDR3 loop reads CATSTRMGTSSLEQYF. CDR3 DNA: TGTGCCACCAGCACTCGGATGGGGACTAGCTCCCTCGAGCAGTACTTC.

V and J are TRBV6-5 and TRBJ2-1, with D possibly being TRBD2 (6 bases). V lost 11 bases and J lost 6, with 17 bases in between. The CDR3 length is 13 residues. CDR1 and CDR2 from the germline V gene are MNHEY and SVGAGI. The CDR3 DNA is TGTGCCTCCGGGTTTAGCGGTATCAATGAGCAGTTCTTC. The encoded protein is CASGFSGINEQFF.

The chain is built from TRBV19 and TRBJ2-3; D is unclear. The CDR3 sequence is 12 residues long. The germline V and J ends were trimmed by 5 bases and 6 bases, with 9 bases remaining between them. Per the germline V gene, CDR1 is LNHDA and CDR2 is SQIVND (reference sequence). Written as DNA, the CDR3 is TGTGCCAGTAGTTTCCAAGCGGATACGCAGTATTTT. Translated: CASSFQADTQYF.

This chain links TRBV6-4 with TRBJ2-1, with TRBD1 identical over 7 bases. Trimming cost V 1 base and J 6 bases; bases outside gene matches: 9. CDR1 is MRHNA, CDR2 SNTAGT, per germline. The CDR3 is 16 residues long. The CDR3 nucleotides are TGTGCCAGCAGTGACTTTAACTACAGGGGAATCAATGAGCAGTTCTTC. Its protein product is CASSDFNYRGINEQFF.

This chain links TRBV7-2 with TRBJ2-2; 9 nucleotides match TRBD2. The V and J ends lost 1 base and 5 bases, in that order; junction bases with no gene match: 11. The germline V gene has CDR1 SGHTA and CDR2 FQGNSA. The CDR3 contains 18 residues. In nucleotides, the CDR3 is TGTGCCAGCAGCTTAGTTCGGCCTAGCGGGACCTGGACCGGGGAGCTGTTTTTT. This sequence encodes CASSLVRPSGTWTGELFF.

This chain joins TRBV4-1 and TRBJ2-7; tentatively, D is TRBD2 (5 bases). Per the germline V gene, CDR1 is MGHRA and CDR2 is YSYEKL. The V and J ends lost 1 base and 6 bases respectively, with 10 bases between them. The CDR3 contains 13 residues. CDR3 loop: CASSQGRGSEQYF. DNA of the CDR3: TGCGCCAGCAGCCAAGGACGGGGTAGCGAGCAGTACTTC.

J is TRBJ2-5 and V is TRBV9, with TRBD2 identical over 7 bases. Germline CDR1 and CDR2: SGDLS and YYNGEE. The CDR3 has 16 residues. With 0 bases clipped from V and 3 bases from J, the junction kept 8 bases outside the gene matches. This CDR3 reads CASSVAPRAGEETQYF. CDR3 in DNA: TGTGCCAGCAGCGTAGCCCCCCGGGCGGGAGAAGAGACCCAGTACTTC. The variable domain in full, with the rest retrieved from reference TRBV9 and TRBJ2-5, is DSGVTQTPKHLITATGQRVTLRCSPRSGDLSVYWYQQSLDQGLQFLIQYYNGEERAKGNILERFSAQQFPDLHSELNLSSLELGDSALYFCASSVAPRAGEETQYFGPGTRLLVL.

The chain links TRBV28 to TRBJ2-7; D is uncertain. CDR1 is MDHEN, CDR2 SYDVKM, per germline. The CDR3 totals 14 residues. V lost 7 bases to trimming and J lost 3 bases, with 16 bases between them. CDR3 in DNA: TGTGCCAGCACAGACACCCTCGACCTCTACGAGCAGTACTTC. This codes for CASTDTLDLYEQYF.

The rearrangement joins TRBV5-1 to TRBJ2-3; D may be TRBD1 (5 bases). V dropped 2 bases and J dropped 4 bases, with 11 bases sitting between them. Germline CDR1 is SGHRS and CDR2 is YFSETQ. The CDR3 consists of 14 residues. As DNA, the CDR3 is TGCGCCAGCAGCTTTTTAGACAGCGCAGATACGCAGTATTTT. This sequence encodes CASSFLDSADTQYF.